Each of the 9 T cell receptor beta chains below was sequenced from the same sample in a study of regulatory T cells in long-lasting Graves disease. The authors built TCR beta libraries using iRepertoire HTBI primers and Arm-PCR of CDR3 regions. Via MiXCR, TCRdb re-called the multiplex PCR reads, giving one row per CDR3 protein. The sample shows hundreds of thousands of distinct CDR3 sequences, approximately 15% of them seen only once. Time point described: newly diagnosed GD, antithyroid drugs for less than 3 months. TCR sequences were obtained from RNA taken from PBMCs. This same sample was also part of a study on T cells in Graves' hyperthyroidism and ophthalmopathy.

The sample here was peripheral blood mononuclear cells (PBMCs), taken at new diagnosis, from a patient treated with antithyroid drugs. These receptors came from a man in his forties with Graves disease.

This clonotype appeared a few times. The chain has TRBV25-1 and TRBJ2-1; D gene uncertain. This CDR3 comprises 15 residues. Looked up from germline, CDR1 is MGHDK and CDR2 is SYGVNS. Trimming took 1 base from V and 2 from J, leaving 9 bases between them. The CDR3, as DNA: TGTGCCAGCAGTGAATCCGCCAGCACCTACAATGAGCAGTTCTTC. Protein sequence: CASSESASTYNEQFF. Based on the CDR3 plus reference TRBV25-1 and TRBJ2-1, the full variable domain is EADIYQTPRYLVIGTGKKITLECSQTMGHDKMYWYQQDPGMELHLIHYSYGVNSTEKGDLSSESTVSRIRTEHFPLTLESARPSHTSQYLCASSESASTYNEQFFGPGTRLTVL.

There are many counts of this clonotype. The chain links TRBV6-5 to TRBJ2-3, with TRBD1 identical over 7 bases. CDR3 length: 15 amino acids. V was pared by 1 base and J by 2 bases, with 3 bases of the junction left unmatched. Germline lookup yields CDR1 MNHEY and CDR2 SVGAGI. In nucleotides, the CDR3 is TGTGCCAGCAGTTACTTGGGACAGATCACAGATACGCAGTATTTT. Protein sequence: CASSYLGQITDTQYF.

As regards this clonotype: Compared with germline, one end of the junction differs, possibly owing to a read error. Written as DNA, the CDR3 is TGTACCACCACCTCCGGGGCTAGAGGCACCGGGGAGCTGTTTTTT. Its translation: CTTTSGARGTGELFF. The chain employs TRBV24-1 and TRBJ2-2; D assignment may be TRBD1 or TRBD2 (5 bases each). Germline values: CDR1 KGHDR, CDR2 SFDVKD. This CDR3 comprises 15 residues.

The rearrangement joins TRBV10-3 to TRBJ1-6; 9 bases fit TRBD1. This CDR3 spans 16 amino acids. J lost 0 bases, V lost 10 bases, and 7 bases had no gene match. Per germline, CDR1 ENHRY and CDR2 SYGVKD. CDR3 sequence reads: CATRTGDSSYNSPLHF. The CDR3 bases are TGTGCCACCAGGACAGGGGATAGCTCCTATAATTCACCCCTCCACTTT.

In this sample, this clonotype turned up once. V and J are TRBV6-1 and TRBJ2-5; D uncertain. The CDR3 has 12 residues. With 6 bases removed from V and 4 bases from J, the gap between germline ends came to 9 bases. Germline CDR1 reads MNHNS; CDR2 reads SASEGT. This chain's CDR3 is CASSDSGETQYF. The CDR3, as DNA: TGTGCCAGCAGCGACTCGGGAGAGACCCAGTACTTC.

The chain couples TRBV7-8 to TRBJ1-4; TRBD1 might be the D (5 bases). The V end lost 4 bases, the J end lost 4 bases, and 13 bases lay between the germline ends. The CDR3 spans 15 residues. The germline gives CDR1 SGHVS, CDR2 FQNEAQ. In nucleotides, the CDR3 is TGTGCCAGCAGCTCCGGGACCCTCTTTAATGAAAAACTGTTTTTT. Its translation is CASSSGTLFNEKLFF.

This chain connects TRBV28 to TRBJ2-5, with 11 bases aligning to TRBD2. This CDR3 has 16 amino acids. Trimming removed 5 bases from V and 2 bases from J; junction bases left unmatched: 7. Per germline, CDR1 MDHEN and CDR2 SYDVKM. CDR3 nucleotide sequence: TGTGCCAGCAGTGGGATAGCGGGGGGGAGGCAAGAGACCCAGTACTTC. Translated: CASSGIAGGRQETQYF.

The DNA of the CDR3 is TGTGCCAGCAGCATCACCCAGGGGAGGGACTATGGCTACACCTTC. Its translation is CASSITQGRDYGYTF. The V and J genes are TRBV2 and TRBJ1-2, with D perhaps matching TRBD1 (6 bases). CDR1 SNHLY and CDR2 FYNNEI come from the germline V gene. The CDR3 consists of 15 residues. The germline V and J ends were trimmed by 6 bases and 3 bases, with 17 bases remaining between them.

The table lists this clonotype with many counts. This chain connects TRBV28 to TRBJ2-7; no clear D gene. V was pared by 7 bases and J by 2 bases, with 15 bases between. Germline CDR1 MDHEN, CDR2 SYDVKM. CDR3 size: 14 residues. CDR3 nucleotides: TGTGCCAGCACCACCGGGCCGACGGCCTACGAGCAGTACTTC. It specifies CASTTGPTAYEQYF.